The rows below give T cell receptor beta chains drawn from one sample of a study of shared clonotypes between healthy human individuals. Clones were read by immunoSEQ multiplex PCR, and TCRdb kept only the in-frame ones, dropping some. This sample yields roughly 1,500,000 clones, of which approximately 98% are seen a single time; about 0.4% belongs to the top ten. The material sequenced was naive CD4+ T cells sorted from blood. The receptor set was obtained from a man under 40 in good health. The CDR3 runs from the conserved cysteine through the conserved F or W. A D gene is named only where the DNA matches it firmly. Some rows mark clone size as missing; the rest say once, few, many or name a class of expanded clone.

V	J	D	size	length	CDR3	DNA
TRBV5-4	TRBJ1-5	TRBD1	NA	14	CASSEGQGSTPQHF	TGTGCCAGCAGCGAGGGACAGGGGTCGACACCCCAGCATTTT
TRBV27	TRBJ1-1	NA	NA	13	CASIGHGEAEAFF	TGTGCCAGCATCGGACACGGAGAGGCTGAAGCTTTCTTT
TRBV19	TRBJ2-6	NA	NA	16	CARLAEGSAGANVLTF	TGTGCCAGGCTGGCAGAAGGCAGCGCTGGGGCCAACGTCCTGACTTTC
TRBV5-1	TRBJ1-1	NA	NA	13	CASRYPAGTEAFF	TGCGCCAGCAGATACCCGGCCGGCACTGAAGCTTTCTTT
TRBV7-6	TRBJ2-3	NA	NA	16	CASTLGLRSSTDTQYF	TGTGCCAGCACTTTAGGACTGCGGTCTAGCACAGATACGCAGTATTTT
TRBV29-1	TRBJ1-1	TRBD1	NA	16	CSVSVPGQGLNTEAFF	TGCAGCGTTTCGGTCCCGGGACAGGGATTGAACACTGAAGCTTTCTTT
TRBV5-1	TRBJ2-7	NA	NA	15	CASSFVPGIYYEQYF	TGCGCCAGCAGCTTCGTTCCCGGGATATACTACGAGCAGTACTTC
TRBV14	TRBJ1-5	NA	NA	14	CASSQGSYNQPQHF	TGTGCCAGCAGCCAAGGCTCGTACAATCAGCCCCAGCATTTT
TRBV6-1	TRBJ2-1	TRBD2	NA	15	CASSEPGLVAYEQFF	TGTGCCAGCAGTGAACCCGGACTAGTGGCGTATGAGCAGTTCTTC
TRBV5-1	TRBJ1-1	NA	NA	14	CASSLSGANTEAFF	TGCGCCAGCAGCTTGTCAGGGGCGAACACTGAAGCTTTCTTT
TRBV29-1	TRBJ1-5	NA	NA	13	CSVGARLGQPQHF	TGCAGCGTTGGGGCCCGATTGGGTCAGCCCCAGCATTTT
TRBV7-9	TRBJ1-1	NA	NA	17	CASSLYAGAPFTTEAFF	TGTGCCAGCAGCTTATATGCGGGGGCCCCTTTCACAACTGAAGCTTTCTTT
TRBV28	TRBJ1-3	TRBD1	NA	15	CASSSQGVYGNTIYF	TGTGCCAGCAGTTCACAGGGGGTTTATGGAAACACCATATATTTT
TRBV11-2	TRBJ2-7	NA	NA	14	CASTRQQGTYEQYF	TGTGCCAGCACCAGACAACAGGGAACCTACGAGCAGTACTTC
TRBV5-1	TRBJ2-7	NA	NA	15	CASSIFPGATYEQYF	TGCGCCAGCAGCATTTTTCCCGGGGCCACCTACGAGCAGTACTTC
TRBV19	TRBJ2-7	NA	NA	12	CASSIGGYEQYF	TGTGCCAGTAGTATCGGGGGATACGAGCAGTACTTC
TRBV4-1	TRBJ2-1	NA	NA	16	CASSQVADSSYNEQFF	TGCGCCAGCAGCCAAGTGGCGGACAGCTCCTACAATGAGCAGTTCTTC
TRBV11-2	TRBJ2-7	NA	NA	11	CASSSSYEQYF	TGTGCCAGCAGCTCCTCCTACGAGCAGTACTTC
TRBV18	TRBJ2-1	NA	NA	15	CASSRFSEVRDEQFF	TGTGCCAGCTCACGTTTCTCGGAGGTAAGGGATGAGCAGTTCTTC
TRBV19	TRBJ2-1	NA	NA	12	CASSGYVGEQFF	TGTGCTTCCAGCGGCTATGTAGGTGAGCAGTTCTTC
TRBV10-3	TRBJ1-2	NA	NA	14	CAISDGVTANGYTF	TGTGCCATCAGTGACGGGGTGACAGCGAATGGCTACACCTTC
TRBV14	TRBJ2-7	TRBD2	NA	16	CASSRIGAGGPYEQYF	TGTGCCAGCAGCCGCATAGGAGCGGGAGGGCCCTACGAGCAGTACTTC
TRBV2	TRBJ1-1	NA	NA	16	CASTWDGILGNTEAFF	TGTGCCAGCACTTGGGACGGAATCTTGGGTAACACTGAAGCTTTCTTT
TRBV9	TRBJ2-7	TRBD2	once	19	CASSSRAGGPSRGSYEQYF	TGTGCCAGCAGCTCTCGAGCGGGAGGGCCCTCGAGAGGTTCCTACGAGCAGTACTTC
TRBV5-1	TRBJ2-1	TRBD2	NA	19	CASSWRGSGSEVSYNEQFF	TGCGCCAGCAGCTGGAGGGGTAGCGGGAGCGAGGTCTCCTACAATGAGCAGTTCTTC
TRBV7-9	TRBJ1-4	TRBD1	once	14	CASSTTGGSEKLFF	TGTGCCAGCAGCACAACAGGGGGCAGTGAAAAACTGTTTTTT
TRBV7-9	TRBJ1-1	TRBD1	NA	13	CASSLEGTDEAFF	TGTGCCAGCAGCTTAGAAGGGACAGATGAAGCTTTCTTT
TRBV5-1	TRBJ1-2	NA	NA	16	CASRTGQLNDGDGYTF	TGCGCCAGCAGGACTGGGCAGCTTAACGACGGGGATGGCTACACCTTC
TRBV19	TRBJ2-3	NA	NA	15	CASSIGNRPTDTQYF	TGTGCCAGTAGTATAGGTAACAGGCCCACAGATACGCAGTATTTT
TRBV5-6	TRBJ1-1	NA	NA	16	CASSRRGPAWDTEAFF	TGTGCCAGCAGCCGAAGAGGGCCGGCCTGGGACACTGAAGCTTTCTTT
TRBV11-2	TRBJ1-5	NA	NA	15	CASSPGGRGNQPQHF	TGTGCCAGCAGCCCCGGTGGTCGGGGCAATCAGCCCCAGCATTTT
TRBV10-3	TRBJ2-5	NA	NA	14	CAIRPGLGGETQYF	TGTGCCATCAGACCCGGACTGGGGGGAGAGACCCAGTACTTC
TRBV19	TRBJ2-7	NA	NA	12	CASNSLGGEQYF	TGTGCCAGTAACTCTCTAGGTGGCGAGCAGTACTTC
TRBV9	TRBJ2-1	TRBD1	once	13	CASSAQGVNEQFF	TGTGCCAGCAGCGCCCAGGGGGTCAATGAGCAGTTCTTC
TRBV28	TRBJ2-1	TRBD1	NA	14	CASSFGQVYNEQFF	TGTGCCAGCAGTTTCGGACAGGTTTACAATGAGCAGTTCTTC
TRBV29-1	TRBJ2-7	NA	NA	14	CSARGLRTEGEQYF	TGCAGCGCCCGTGGGCTCCGGACAGAGGGCGAGCAGTACTTC
TRBV5-8	TRBJ2-5	TRBD2	NA	15	CASSLRLAGSETQYF	TGTGCCAGCAGCTTGAGGCTAGCGGGTTCAGAGACCCAGTACTTC
TRBV5-1	TRBJ2-3	NA	once	13	CASSTIPTDTQYF	TGCGCCAGCAGCACCATCCCCACAGATACGCAGTATTTT